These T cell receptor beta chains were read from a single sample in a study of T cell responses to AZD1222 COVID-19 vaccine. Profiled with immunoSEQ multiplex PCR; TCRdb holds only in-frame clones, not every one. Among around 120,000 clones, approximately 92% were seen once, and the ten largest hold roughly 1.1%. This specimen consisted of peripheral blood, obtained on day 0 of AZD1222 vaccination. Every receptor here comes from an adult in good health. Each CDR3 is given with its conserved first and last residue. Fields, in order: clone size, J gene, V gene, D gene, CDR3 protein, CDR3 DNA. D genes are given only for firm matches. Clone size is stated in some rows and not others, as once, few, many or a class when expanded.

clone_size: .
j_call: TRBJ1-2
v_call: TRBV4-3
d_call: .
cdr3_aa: CASSQDQGHGYTF
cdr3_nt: TGCGCCAGCAGCCAAGATCAGGGGCATGGCTACACCTTC

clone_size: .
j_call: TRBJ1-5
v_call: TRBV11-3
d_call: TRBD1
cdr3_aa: CASSAGTGSNQPQHF
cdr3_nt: TGTGCCAGCAGCGCAGGGACAGGGAGCAATCAGCCCCAGCATTTT

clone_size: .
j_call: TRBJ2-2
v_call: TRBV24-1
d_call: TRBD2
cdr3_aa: CATRSSGRVGGELFF
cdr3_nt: TGTGCCACCAGGAGTAGCGGGAGAGTTGGCGGGGAGCTGTTTTTT

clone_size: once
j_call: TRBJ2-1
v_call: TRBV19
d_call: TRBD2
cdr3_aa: CASSIVASGPRNEQFF
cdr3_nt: TGTGCCAGTAGTATAGTGGCTAGCGGCCCAAGGAATGAGCAGTTCTTC

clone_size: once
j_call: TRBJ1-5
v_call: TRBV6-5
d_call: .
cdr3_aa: CASSPGTDSNQPQHF
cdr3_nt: TGTGCCAGCAGCCCCGGGACGGATAGCAATCAGCCCCAGCATTTT

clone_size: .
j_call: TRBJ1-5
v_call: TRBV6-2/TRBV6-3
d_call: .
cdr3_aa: CASSYGGAPRSNQPQHF
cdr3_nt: TGTGCCAGCAGTTACGGAGGGGCCCCGCGCAGCAATCAGCCCCAGCATTTT

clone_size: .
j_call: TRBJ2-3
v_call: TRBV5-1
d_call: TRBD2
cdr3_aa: CASSLPPSGGFQDTQYF
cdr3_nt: TGCGCCAGCAGCCTGCCCCCTAGCGGGGGGTTCCAAGATACGCAGTATTTT

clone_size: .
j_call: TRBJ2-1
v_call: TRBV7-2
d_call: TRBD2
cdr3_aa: CASSLAPPSGMYNEQFF
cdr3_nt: TGTGCCAGCAGCTTAGCCCCCCCTAGCGGGATGTACAATGAGCAGTTCTTC

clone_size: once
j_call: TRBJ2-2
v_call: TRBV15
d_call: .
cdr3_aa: CATSGRDGANTGELFF
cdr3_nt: TGTGCCACCAGCGGAAGAGACGGAGCGAACACCGGGGAGCTGTTTTTT

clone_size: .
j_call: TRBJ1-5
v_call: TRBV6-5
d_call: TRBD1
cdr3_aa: CASKGQESGNQPQHF
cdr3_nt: TGTGCCAGCAAGGGACAGGAGAGCGGCAATCAGCCCCAGCATTTT

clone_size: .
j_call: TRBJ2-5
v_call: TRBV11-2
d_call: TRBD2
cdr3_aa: CASSLVGRGDETQYF
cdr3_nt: TGTGCCAGCAGCTTAGTTGGTCGGGGGGATGAGACCCAGTACTTC

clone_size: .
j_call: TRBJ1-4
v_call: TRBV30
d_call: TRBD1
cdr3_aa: CAWRPQGRKGEKLFF
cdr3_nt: TGTGCCTGGAGGCCACAGGGGCGAAAGGGTGAAAAACTGTTTTTT

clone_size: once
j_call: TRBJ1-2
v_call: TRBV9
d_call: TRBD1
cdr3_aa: CASSLQGVGGYTF
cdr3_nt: TGTGCCAGCAGCCTCCAGGGGGTGGGCGGCTACACCTTC

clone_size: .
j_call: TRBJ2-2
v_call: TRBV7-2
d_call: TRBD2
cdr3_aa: CASSLTRAGGNTGELFF
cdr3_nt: TGTGCCAGCAGCTTGACTCGGGCGGGAGGAAACACCGGGGAGCTGTTTTTT

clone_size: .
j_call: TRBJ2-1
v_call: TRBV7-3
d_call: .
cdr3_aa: CASSLFGGPSNEQFF
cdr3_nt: TGTGCCAGCAGCTTATTTGGGGGGCCTTCCAATGAGCAGTTCTTC

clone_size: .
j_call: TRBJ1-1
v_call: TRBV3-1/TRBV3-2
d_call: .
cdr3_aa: CASSQGDRTEAFF
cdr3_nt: TGTGCCAGCAGCCAAGGGGACCGCACTGAAGCTTTCTTT

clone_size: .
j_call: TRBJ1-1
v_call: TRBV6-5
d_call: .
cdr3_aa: CASRSNTEAFF
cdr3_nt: TGTGCCAGCAGGAGCAACACTGAAGCTTTCTTT

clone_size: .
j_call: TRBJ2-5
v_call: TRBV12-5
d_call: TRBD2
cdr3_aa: CASGLVVGAGGRGETQYF
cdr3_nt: TGTGCTAGTGGTTTGGTAGTCGGAGCGGGGGGCCGAGGGGAGACCCAGTACTTC

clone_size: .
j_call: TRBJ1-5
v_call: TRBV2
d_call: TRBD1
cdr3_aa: CASRVTGGGQPQHF
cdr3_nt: TGTGCCAGCAGGGTAACAGGGGGGGGTCAGCCCCAGCATTTT

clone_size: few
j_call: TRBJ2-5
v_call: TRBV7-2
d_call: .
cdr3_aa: CASSTRPSETQYF
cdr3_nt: TGTGCCAGCAGCACCCGACCTTCAGAGACCCAGTACTTC

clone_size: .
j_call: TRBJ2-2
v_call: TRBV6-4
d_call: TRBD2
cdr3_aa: CASSETSGGANTGELFF
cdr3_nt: TGTGCCAGCAGTGAAACTAGCGGGGGGGCCAACACCGGGGAGCTGTTTTTT

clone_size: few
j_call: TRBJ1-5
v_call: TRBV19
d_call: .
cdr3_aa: CASSRVGQGGGQPQHF
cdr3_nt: TGTGCCAGTAGTAGGGTCGGGCAGGGAGGAGGACAGCCCCAGCATTTT

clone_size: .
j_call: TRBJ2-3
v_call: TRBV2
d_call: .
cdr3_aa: CASSEMGSSTQYF
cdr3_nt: TGTGCCAGCAGTGAAATGGGTTCCTCTACGCAGTATTTT

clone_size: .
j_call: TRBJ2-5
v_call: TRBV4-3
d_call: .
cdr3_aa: CASSQDSGDEETQYF
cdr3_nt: TGCGCCAGCAGCCAAGATTCCGGGGACGAAGAGACCCAGTACTTC

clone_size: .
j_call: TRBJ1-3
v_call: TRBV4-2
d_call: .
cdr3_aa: CASSQETPGSGNTIYF
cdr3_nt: TGTGCCAGCAGCCAAGAAACACCCGGCTCTGGAAACACCATATATTTT

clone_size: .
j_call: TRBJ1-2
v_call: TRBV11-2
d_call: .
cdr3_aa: CASSLETNYGYTF
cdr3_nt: TGTGCCAGCAGCTTAGAGACTAACTATGGCTACACCTTC

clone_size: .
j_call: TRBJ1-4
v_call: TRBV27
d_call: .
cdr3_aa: CASSLSRNEKLFF
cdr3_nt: TGTGCCAGCAGTTTATCCCGGAATGAAAAACTGTTTTTT

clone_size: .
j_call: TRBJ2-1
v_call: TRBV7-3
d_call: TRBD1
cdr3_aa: CASSSGQGTRRINEQFF
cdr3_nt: TGTGCCAGCAGCTCGGGACAGGGAACGAGACGCATCAATGAGCAGTTCTTC

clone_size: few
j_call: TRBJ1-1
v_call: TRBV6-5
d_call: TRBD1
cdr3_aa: CASNDRGRGTEAFF
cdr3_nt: TGTGCCAGCAACGACAGGGGGCGAGGTACTGAAGCTTTCTTT

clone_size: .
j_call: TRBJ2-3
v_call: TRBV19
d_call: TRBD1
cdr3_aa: CASSIRQGAFERGTSTDTQYF
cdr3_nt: TGTGCCAGTAGTATCCGGCAGGGGGCATTCGAGAGGGGGACTAGCACAGATACGCAGTATTTT

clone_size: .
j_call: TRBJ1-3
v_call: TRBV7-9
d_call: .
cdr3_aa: CASSPGTSSGNTIYF
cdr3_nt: TGTGCCAGCAGTCCAGGGACTTCCTCTGGAAACACCATATATTTT

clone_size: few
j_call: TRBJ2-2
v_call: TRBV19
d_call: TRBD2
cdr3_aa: CASSRLAGLVNTGELFF
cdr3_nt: TGTGCCAGTAGTAGACTAGCGGGCCTAGTAAACACCGGGGAGCTGTTTTTT

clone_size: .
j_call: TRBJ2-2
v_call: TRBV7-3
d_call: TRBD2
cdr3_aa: CASSLAGAGELFF
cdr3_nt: TGTGCCAGCAGCTTAGCGGGAGCCGGGGAGCTGTTTTTT

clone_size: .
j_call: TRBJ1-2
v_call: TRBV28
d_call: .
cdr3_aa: CASSTLPTLPPLYGYTF
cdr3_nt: TGTGCCAGCAGCACCCTCCCGACCCTGCCTCCGCTTTATGGCTACACCTTC

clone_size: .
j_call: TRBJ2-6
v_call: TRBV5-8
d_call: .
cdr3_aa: CASTLRQSGANVLTF
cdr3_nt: TGTGCCAGCACCCTACGCCAATCTGGGGCCAACGTCCTGACTTTC

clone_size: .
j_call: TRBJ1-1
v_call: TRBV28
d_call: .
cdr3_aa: CASSPHREITEAFF
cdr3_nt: TGTGCCAGCAGCCCTCACAGGGAGATCACTGAAGCTTTCTTT

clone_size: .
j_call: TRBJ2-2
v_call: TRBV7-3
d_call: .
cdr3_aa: CASSGAYTGELFF
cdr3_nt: TGTGCCAGCAGTGGGGCGTACACCGGGGAGCTGTTTTTT

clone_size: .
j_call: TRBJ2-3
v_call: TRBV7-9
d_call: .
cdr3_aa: CASSLEGISTDTQYF
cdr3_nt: TGTGCCAGCAGCTTAGAGGGGATTAGCACAGATACGCAGTATTTT

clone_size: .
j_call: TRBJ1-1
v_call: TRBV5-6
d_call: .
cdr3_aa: CASLYRNEAFF
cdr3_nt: TGTGCCAGCCTTTACAGGAATGAAGCTTTCTTT

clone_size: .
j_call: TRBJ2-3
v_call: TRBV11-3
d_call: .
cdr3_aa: CASSFESGAGDTQYF
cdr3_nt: TGTGCCAGCAGCTTTGAATCGGGGGCCGGAGATACGCAGTATTTT

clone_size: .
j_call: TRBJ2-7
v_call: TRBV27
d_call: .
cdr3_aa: CASSSPARIGYEQYF
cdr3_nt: TGTGCCAGCAGTTCCCCCGCTAGGATTGGCTACGAGCAGTACTTC

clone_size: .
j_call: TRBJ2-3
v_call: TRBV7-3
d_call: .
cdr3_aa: CASSLTSVTDTQYF
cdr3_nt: TGTGCCAGCAGCTTAACTAGCGTAACAGATACGCAGTATTTT

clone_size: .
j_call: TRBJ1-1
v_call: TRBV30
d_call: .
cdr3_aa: CAWRGTSTEAFF
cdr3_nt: TGTGCCTGGAGAGGAACGAGTACTGAAGCTTTCTTT

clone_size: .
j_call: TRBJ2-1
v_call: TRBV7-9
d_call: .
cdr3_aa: CASSLAPLAGTNEQFF
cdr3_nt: TGTGCCAGCAGCTTAGCTCCACTAGCTGGGACCAATGAGCAGTTCTTC

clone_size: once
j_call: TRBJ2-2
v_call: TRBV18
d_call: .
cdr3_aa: CASSSRTVTNTGELFF
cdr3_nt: TGTGCCAGCTCATCGCGGACTGTGACGAACACCGGGGAGCTGTTTTTT

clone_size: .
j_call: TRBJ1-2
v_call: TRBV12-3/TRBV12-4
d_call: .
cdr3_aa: CASSVGDGYTF
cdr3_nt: TGTGCCAGCAGTGTGGGGGATGGCTACACCTTC

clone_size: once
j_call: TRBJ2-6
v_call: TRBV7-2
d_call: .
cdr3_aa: CASSSTGQRPSGANVLTF
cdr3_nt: TGTGCCAGCAGCTCCACCGGTCAGCGGCCTTCCGGGGCCAACGTCCTGACTTTC

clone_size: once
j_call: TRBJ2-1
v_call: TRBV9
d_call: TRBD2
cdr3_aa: CASSVVAGGYNEQFF
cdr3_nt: TGTGCCAGCAGCGTAGTTGCGGGGGGGTACAATGAGCAGTTCTTC

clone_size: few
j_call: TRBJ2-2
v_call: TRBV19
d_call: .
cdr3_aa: CASSPRSATGELFF
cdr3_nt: TGTGCCAGTAGTCCTAGATCCGCCACCGGGGAGCTGTTTTTT

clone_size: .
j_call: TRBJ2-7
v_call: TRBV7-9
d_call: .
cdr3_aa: CASSRGARSVF
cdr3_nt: TGTGCCAGCAGTCGCGGCGCTAGATCAGTATTC

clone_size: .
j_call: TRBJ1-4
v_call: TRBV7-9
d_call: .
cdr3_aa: CASSLVPGRNEKLFF
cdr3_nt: TGTGCCAGCAGCTTAGTTCCGGGGAGGAATGAAAAACTGTTTTTT

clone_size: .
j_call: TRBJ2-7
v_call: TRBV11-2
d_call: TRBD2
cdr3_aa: CASSLGTGGHYEQYF
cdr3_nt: TGTGCCAGCAGCTTAGGTACGGGGGGGCACTACGAGCAGTACTTC

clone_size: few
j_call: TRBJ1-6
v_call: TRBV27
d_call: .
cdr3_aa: CASSFRLPDSSSPLHF
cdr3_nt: TGTGCCAGCAGTTTTAGACTCCCGGACAGCTCTTCACCCCTCCACTTT

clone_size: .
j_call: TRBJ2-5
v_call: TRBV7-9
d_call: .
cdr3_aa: CASSLQGETQYF
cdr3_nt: TGTGCCAGCAGCTTACAAGGAGAGACCCAGTACTTC

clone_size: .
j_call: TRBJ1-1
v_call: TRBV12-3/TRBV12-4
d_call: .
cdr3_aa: CASSFYRKSEAFF
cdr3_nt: TGTGCCAGCAGTTTCTACCGCAAATCGGAAGCTTTCTTT

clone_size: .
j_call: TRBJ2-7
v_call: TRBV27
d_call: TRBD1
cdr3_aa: CASRRQGSYEQYF
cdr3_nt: TGTGCCAGCAGGAGACAGGGCTCCTACGAGCAGTACTTC